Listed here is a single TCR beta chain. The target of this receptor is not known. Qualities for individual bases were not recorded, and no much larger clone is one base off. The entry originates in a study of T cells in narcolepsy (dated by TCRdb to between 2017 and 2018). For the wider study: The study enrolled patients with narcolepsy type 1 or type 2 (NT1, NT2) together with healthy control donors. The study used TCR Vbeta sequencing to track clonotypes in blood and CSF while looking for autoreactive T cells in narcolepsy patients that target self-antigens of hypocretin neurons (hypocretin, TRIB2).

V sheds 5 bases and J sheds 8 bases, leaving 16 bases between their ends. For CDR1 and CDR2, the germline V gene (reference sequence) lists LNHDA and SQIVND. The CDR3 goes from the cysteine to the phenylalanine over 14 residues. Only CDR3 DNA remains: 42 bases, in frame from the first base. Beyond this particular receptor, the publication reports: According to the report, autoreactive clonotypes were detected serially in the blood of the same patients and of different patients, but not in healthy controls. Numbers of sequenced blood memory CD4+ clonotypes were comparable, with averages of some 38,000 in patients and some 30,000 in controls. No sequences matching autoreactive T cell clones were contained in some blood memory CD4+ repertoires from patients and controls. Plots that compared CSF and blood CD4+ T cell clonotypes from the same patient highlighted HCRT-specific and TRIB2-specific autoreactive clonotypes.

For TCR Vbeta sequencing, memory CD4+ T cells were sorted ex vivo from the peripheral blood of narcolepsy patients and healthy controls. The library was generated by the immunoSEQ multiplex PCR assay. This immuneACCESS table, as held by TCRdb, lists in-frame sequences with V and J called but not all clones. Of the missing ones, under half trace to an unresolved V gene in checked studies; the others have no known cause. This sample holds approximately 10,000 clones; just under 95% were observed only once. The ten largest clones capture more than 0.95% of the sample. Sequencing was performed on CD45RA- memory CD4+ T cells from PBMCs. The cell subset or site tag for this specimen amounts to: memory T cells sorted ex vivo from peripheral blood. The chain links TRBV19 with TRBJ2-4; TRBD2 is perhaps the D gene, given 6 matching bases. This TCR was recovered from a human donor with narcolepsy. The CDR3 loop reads CASSSGDFLDIQYF. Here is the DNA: TGTGCCAGTAGTTCTGGGGACTTCTTGGACATTCAGTACTTC.